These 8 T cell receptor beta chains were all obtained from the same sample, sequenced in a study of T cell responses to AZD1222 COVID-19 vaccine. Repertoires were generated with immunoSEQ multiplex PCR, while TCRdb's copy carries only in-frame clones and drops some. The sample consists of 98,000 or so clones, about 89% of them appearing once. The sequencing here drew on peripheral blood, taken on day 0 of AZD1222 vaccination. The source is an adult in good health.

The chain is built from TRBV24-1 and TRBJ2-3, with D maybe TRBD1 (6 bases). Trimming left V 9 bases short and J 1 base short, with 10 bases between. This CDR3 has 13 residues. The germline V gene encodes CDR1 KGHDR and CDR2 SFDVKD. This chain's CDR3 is CATGGGGTDTQYF. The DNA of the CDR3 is TGTGCCACCGGGGGCGGTGGCACAGATACGCAGTATTTT.

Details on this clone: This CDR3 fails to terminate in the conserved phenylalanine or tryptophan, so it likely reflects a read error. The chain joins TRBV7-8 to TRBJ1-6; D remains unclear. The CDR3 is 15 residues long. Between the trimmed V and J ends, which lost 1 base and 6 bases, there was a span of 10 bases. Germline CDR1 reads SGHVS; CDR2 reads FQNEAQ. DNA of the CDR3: TGTGCCAGCAGCTTAGAATCACTGTTTAATTCACCCCTCCACCTT. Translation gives CASSLESLFNSPLHL.

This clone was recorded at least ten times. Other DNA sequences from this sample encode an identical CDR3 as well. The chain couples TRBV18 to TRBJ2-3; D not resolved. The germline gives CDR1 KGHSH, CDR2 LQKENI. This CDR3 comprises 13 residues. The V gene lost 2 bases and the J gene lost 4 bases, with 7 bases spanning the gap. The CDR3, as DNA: TGTGCCAGCTCACCAGGGCTCCCAGATACGCAGTATTTT. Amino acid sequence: CASSPGLPDTQYF.

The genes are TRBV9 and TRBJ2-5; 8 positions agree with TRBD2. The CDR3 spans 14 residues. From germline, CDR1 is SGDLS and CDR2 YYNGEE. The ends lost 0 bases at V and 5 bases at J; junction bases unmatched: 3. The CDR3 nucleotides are TGTGCCAGCAGCGTAGGGTCTAGCGGGGAGACCCAGTACTTC. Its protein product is CASSVGSSGETQYF.

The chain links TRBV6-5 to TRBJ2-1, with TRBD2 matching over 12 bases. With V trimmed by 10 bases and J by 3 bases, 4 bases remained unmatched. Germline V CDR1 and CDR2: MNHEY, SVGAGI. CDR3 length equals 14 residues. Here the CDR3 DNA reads TGTGCCACCGTGGGACTAGCGGGCTACAATGAGCAGTTCTTC. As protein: CATVGLAGYNEQFF.

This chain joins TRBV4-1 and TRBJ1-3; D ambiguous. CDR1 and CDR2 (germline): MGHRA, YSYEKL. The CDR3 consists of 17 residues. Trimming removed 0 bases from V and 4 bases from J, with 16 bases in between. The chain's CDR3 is CASSQDRVSLVGNTIYF. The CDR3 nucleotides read TGCGCCAGCAGCCAAGATCGGGTCAGTTTGGTAGGAAACACCATATATTTT.

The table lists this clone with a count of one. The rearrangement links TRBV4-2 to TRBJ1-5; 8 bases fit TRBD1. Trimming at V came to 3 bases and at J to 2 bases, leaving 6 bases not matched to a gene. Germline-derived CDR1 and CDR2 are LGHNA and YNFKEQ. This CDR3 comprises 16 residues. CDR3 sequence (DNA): TGTGCCAGCAGCCACGAGACAGGGGTTGGCAATCAGCCCCAGCATTTT. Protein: CASSHETGVGNQPQHF.

CDR3 in amino acids: CASSPPPALGQTNYGYTF. CDR3 sequence (DNA): TGTGCCAGCTCACCACCGCCTGCCCTGGGACAAACTAACTATGGCTACACCTTC. The J gene is TRBJ1-2, the V gene TRBV18; a weak D match, TRBD1 (6 bases). Per the germline V gene, CDR1 is KGHSH and CDR2 is LQKENI. The CDR3 sequence is 18 residues long. V was pared by 0 bases and J by 0 bases, with 17 bases between.